One and the same sample provided the 32 T cell receptor beta chains below, sequenced in a study of cytomegalovirus exposure and HLA in healthy donors. Only in-frame clones appear in the TCRdb table, and some are missing; sequencing was by immunoSEQ multiplex PCR. The table lists roughly 73,000 clones, approximately 95% of them singletons. The source material was PBMCs. These receptor sequences come from a man younger than 35 in good health and CMV-seropositive.

The chain employs TRBV7-9 and TRBJ2-2; possibly TRBD1 for D (5 bases). The germline gives CDR1 SEHNR, CDR2 FQNEAQ (reference sequence). The CDR3 is made up of 18 amino acids. The V end lost 4 bases, the J end lost 4 bases, and 22 bases lay between the germline ends. The CDR3 loop is CASSSADSAVVSTGELFF. The DNA of the CDR3 is TGTGCCAGCAGCTCCGCTGACAGCGCGGTCGTAAGCACCGGGGAGCTGTTTTTT.

This clone was seen a single time. This CDR3 is CASGWGSEQFF. The CDR3 DNA is TGTGCCAGCGGGTGGGGCAGCGAGCAGTTCTTC. The chain joins TRBV19 to TRBJ2-1, with D possibly being TRBD1 (5 bases). The V end lost 9 bases, the J end lost 10 bases, and 13 bases lay between the germline ends. Germline V gene lookup returns CDR1 LNHDA and CDR2 SQIVND (reference sequence). The CDR3 is made up of 11 amino acids.

The chain couples TRBV19 to TRBJ2-1, with 9 bases matching TRBD2. Trimming removed 6 bases from V and 1 base from J; junction bases left unmatched: 10. Germline CDR1 LNHDA, CDR2 SQIVND (reference sequence). The CDR3 consists of 17 residues. The CDR3 DNA follows: TGTGCCAGTAGCCCTCTCGGACTAGCGTCATCCTACAATGAGCAGTTCTTC. Its protein product is CASSPLGLASSYNEQFF.

This clone was detected once. DNA of the CDR3: TGTGCCAGCAGCTTAGATAGCGGGAGTATCAATGAGCAGTTCTTC. This gives the protein CASSLDSGSINEQFF. The chain employs TRBV7-2 and TRBJ2-1; 9 nucleotides line up with TRBD2. The J segment lost 6 bases and the V segment lost 1 base, leaving 4 bases of the junction unmatched. This CDR3 is built from 15 residues. Germline values: CDR1 SGHTA, CDR2 FQGNSA.

CDR3 sequence: CASSLRDSTYEQYF. Here the CDR3 DNA reads TGTGCCAGCAGTTTAAGGGACAGTACCTACGAGCAGTACTTC. This chain connects TRBV28 to TRBJ2-7; 7 nucleotides agree with TRBD1. The J segment lost 2 bases and the V segment lost 2 bases, leaving 3 bases of the junction unmatched. CDR1 is MDHEN, CDR2 SYDVKM, per germline. The CDR3 is 14 residues long.

The chain carries TRBV5-1 and TRBJ2-7, with 8 bases identical to TRBD1. V dropped 3 bases and J dropped 7; count of bases not matched to a gene: 9. Germline lookup yields CDR1 SGHRS and CDR2 YFSETQ. The CDR3 loop spans 14 amino acids. This CDR3 is CASSSGQGAGEQYF. The CDR3 DNA sequence: TGCGCCAGCAGCTCAGGACAGGGTGCGGGTGAGCAGTACTTC. Complete variable domain (other parts from reference TRBV5-1 and TRBJ2-7): KAGVTQTPRYLIKTRGQQVTLSCSPISGHRSVSWYQQTPGQGLQFLFEYFSETQRNKGNFPGRFSGRQFSNSRSEMNVSTLELGDSALYLCASSSGQGAGEQYFGPGTRLTVT.

The rearrangement links TRBV4-1 to TRBJ2-7, with a weak D call TRBD1 (6 bases). The CDR3 covers 15 residues. Germline CDR1 reads MGHRA; CDR2 reads YSYEKL. With 1 base removed from V and 1 base from J, the gap between germline ends came to 11 bases. The CDR3 coding sequence is TGCGCCAGCAGCCAAGTAACAGGGTCATCCTACGAGCAGTACTTC. Its protein is CASSQVTGSSYEQYF.

The count of this clone is one. The rearrangement links TRBV2 to TRBJ2-3; weak D call: TRBD1 (6 bases). In germline, CDR1 is SNHLY, CDR2 FYNNEI. The CDR3 totals 14 residues. Trimming shortened V by 6 bases and J by 0 bases, and 10 bases separated the two germline ends. This CDR3 is CASRWTESTDTQYF. CDR3 coding DNA: TGTGCCAGCAGGTGGACAGAGAGCACAGATACGCAGTATTTT.

The genes are TRBV7-2 and TRBJ1-1, with 7 bases fitting TRBD1. Germline assignment: CDR1 SGHTA and CDR2 FQGNSA. J lost 3 bases, V lost 5 bases, and 3 bases had no gene match. CDR3 length equals 13 residues. DNA of the CDR3: TGTGCCAGCAGCCGCGACAGGGACACTGAAGCTTTCTTT. The encoded protein is CASSRDRDTEAFF.

The V gene is TRBV7-2, the J gene TRBJ1-4; TRBD1 matches 9 bases. There are 17 residues in the CDR3. Germline trimming cut 5 bases from V and 3 bases from J; bases unmatched to any gene: 10. Germline V gene sequence: CDR1 SGHTA, CDR2 FQGNSA. The CDR3 protein is CASSRRLGQGSNEKLFF. CDR3 bases: TGTGCCAGCAGCCGACGACTGGGACAGGGATCTAATGAAAAACTGTTTTTT.

The rearrangement uses TRBV2 and TRBJ2-7, with D unresolved. Germline CDR1 is SNHLY and CDR2 is FYNNEI. V lost 3 bases and J lost 0, with 12 bases in between. The CDR3 covers 15 residues. CDR3 loop: CASSDVPPVSYEQYF. The CDR3 nucleotides read TGTGCCAGCAGTGATGTCCCGCCAGTCTCCTACGAGCAGTACTTC.

The J gene is TRBJ1-5, the V gene TRBV28; 7 bases map to TRBD1. The V and J ends lost 5 bases and 4 bases, in that order; junction bases with no gene match: 14. The CDR3 contains 17 residues. CDR1 MDHEN and CDR2 SYDVKM come from the germline V gene. Here the CDR3 reads CASSGRQGRVNNQPQHF. CDR3 coding DNA: TGTGCCAGCAGTGGCAGACAGGGCCGGGTGAATAATCAGCCCCAGCATTTT.

J is TRBJ2-5 and V is TRBV6-5, with D perhaps matching TRBD2 (5 bases). CDR3 length: 15 residues. The germline V gene encodes CDR1 MNHEY and CDR2 SVGAGI. The V end was cut by 2 bases, the J end by 1 base, with 11 bases between. In DNA, the CDR3 is TGTGCCAGCAGTTACATTCCTGCGGGCCAAGAGACCCAGTACTTC. Protein product: CASSYIPAGQETQYF.

The chain is built from TRBV28 and TRBJ1-1, with D maybe TRBD1 (5 bases). V lost 1 base, J lost 4 bases, and 13 bases lay in between. Germline-derived CDR1 and CDR2 are MDHEN and SYDVKM. This CDR3 has 15 residues. The CDR3 is CASSLFRGRVTEAFF. CDR3 nucleotide sequence: TGTGCCAGCAGTTTATTCCGGGGGAGGGTCACTGAAGCTTTCTTT.

Only one count was recorded for this clone. This chain uses TRBV5-1 with TRBJ1-1, with D uncertain. The CDR3 is made up of 12 amino acids. Germline CDR1 and CDR2: SGHRS and YFSETQ. Trimming pared 7 bases from V and 1 base from J, leaving 8 bases between. The CDR3, as DNA: TGCGCCAGCGGGCGGGAGAACACTGAAGCTTTCTTT. It translates to CASGRENTEAFF.

V is TRBV28 and J is TRBJ2-2; 10 nucleotides align to TRBD2. The V gene's germline CDR1 is MDHEN and CDR2 SYDVKM. The CDR3 has 15 residues. V lost 7 bases to trimming and J lost 5 bases; unmatched junction nucleotides: 7. The CDR3 region is CASTPGAGGTGELFF. The DNA for the CDR3 is TGTGCCAGCACCCCCGGAGCGGGAGGGACCGGGGAGCTGTTTTTT.

This clone was observed a single time. The chain is built from TRBV5-1 and TRBJ1-3; 7 nucleotides line up with TRBD1. This CDR3 is built from 14 residues. CDR1 and CDR2 (germline): SGHRS, YFSETQ. The V gene end was trimmed by 4 bases and the J gene end by 4 bases; junction bases not matched to a gene: 5. CDR3 nucleotide sequence: TGCGCCAGCAGCGCAGGGACAGAGGGAAACACCATATATTTT. It translates to CASSAGTEGNTIYF.

This clone appeared once. This chain connects TRBV28 to TRBJ2-1, with a weak D call TRBD1 (6 bases). The germline V and J ends were trimmed by 2 bases and 12 bases, with 11 bases remaining between them. Germline assignment: CDR1 MDHEN and CDR2 SYDVKM. The CDR3 sequence is 12 residues long. Written as DNA, the CDR3 is TGTGCCAGCAGTTTAACAGGGTCGGGGCAGTTCTTC. The encoded protein is CASSLTGSGQFF.

V and J are TRBV2 and TRBJ2-1, with D possibly being TRBD1 (6 bases). The CDR3 covers 13 residues. The germline gives CDR1 SNHLY, CDR2 FYNNEI. V was clipped by 8 bases and J by 3 bases, with 11 bases between them. The CDR3 DNA follows: TGTGCCAGCTTCCGGGACAACTACAATGAGCAGTTCTTC. It encodes CASFRDNYNEQFF. Full variable domain (rest looked up from reference TRBV2 and TRBJ2-1): EPEVTQTPSHQVTQMGQEVILRCVPISNHLYFYWYRQILGQKVEFLVSFYNNEISEKSEIFDDQFSVERPDGSNFTLKIRSTKLEDSAMYFCASFRDNYNEQFFGPGTRLTVL.

V usage is TRBV6-5 and J usage is TRBJ2-5; 8 bases map to TRBD2. Germline CDR1 and CDR2: MNHEY and SVGAGI. The junction had 5 bases not matched to a gene; V was cut back by 3 bases and J by 5 bases. This CDR3 contains 14 residues. This chain's CDR3 is CASSYTGGPETQYF. Written as DNA, the CDR3 is TGTGCCAGCAGTTATACGGGAGGGCCCGAGACCCAGTACTTC.

V usage is TRBV19 and J usage is TRBJ1-1; 7 nucleotides line up with TRBD1. CDR3 length: 16 amino acids. V shed 3 bases, J shed 5 bases, and the junction held 12 bases outside the gene matches. Germline CDR1 reads LNHDA; CDR2 reads SQIVND (reference sequence). This CDR3 reads CASSILGGKGKTEAFF. The CDR3 DNA is TGTGCCAGTAGTATTCTAGGGGGCAAAGGGAAAACTGAAGCTTTCTTT.

The chain is built from TRBV7-9 and TRBJ1-2; D is unresolved. Germline-derived CDR1 and CDR2 are SEHNR and FQNEAQ (reference sequence). The CDR3 extends over 14 amino acids. Trimming pared 4 bases from V and 6 bases from J, leaving 15 bases between. CDR3 residues: CASSSTLFRDGYTF. DNA of the CDR3: TGTGCCAGCAGCTCGACTTTATTTCGGGATGGCTACACCTTC.

The V and J genes are TRBV5-1 and TRBJ2-7; 7 bases align to TRBD1. V lost 2 bases, J lost 3 bases, and 8 bases stayed unmatched. The CDR3 is made up of 15 amino acids. The germline gives CDR1 SGHRS, CDR2 YFSETQ. The CDR3 sequence is CASSFGTAGYYEQYF. CDR3 DNA: TGCGCCAGCAGCTTTGGGACAGCAGGATACTACGAGCAGTACTTC.

The chain is built from TRBV5-5 and TRBJ2-7, with D hard to call. This CDR3 has 12 amino acids. The germline V gene has CDR1 SGHKS and CDR2 YYEKEE (reference sequence). Trimming removed 4 bases from V and 0 bases from J, with 5 bases in between. CDR3 sequence reads: CASSDTSYEQYF. The CDR3 DNA reads TGTGCCAGCAGCGACACCTCCTACGAGCAGTACTTC. Supplemented by reference TRBV5-5 and TRBJ2-7, the full variable domain reads DAGVTQSPTHLIKTRGQQVTLRCSPISGHKSVSWYQQVLGQGPQFIFQYYEKEERGRGNFPDRFSARQFPNYSSELNVNALLLGDSALYLCASSDTSYEQYFGPGTRLTVT.

This chain connects TRBV10-1 to TRBJ2-2; D gene uncertain. V gave up 6 bases and J gave up 5 bases, with 10 bases separating them. Germline values: CDR1 WNHNN, CDR2 SYGVQD (reference sequence). CDR3 length: 13 amino acids. The CDR3 region has the DNA TGCGCCAGCAGCTATCTAGTAACCGGGGAGCTGTTTTTT. Encoded protein: CASSYLVTGELFF.

As DNA, the CDR3 is TGTGCCAGCAGTGACCGGGACAGCCACACAGATACGCAGTATTTT. Translation: CASSDRDSHTDTQYF. V is TRBV6-1 and J is TRBJ2-3, with TRBD1 matching 7 bases. This CDR3 has 15 amino acids. Germline CDR1 reads MNHNS; CDR2 reads SASEGT. V was clipped by 3 bases and J by 2 bases; unmatched bases: 5.

This chain uses TRBV19 with TRBJ2-7; 7 bases line up with TRBD1. Germline CDR1 and CDR2: LNHDA and SQIVND (reference sequence). Trimming at V came to 6 bases and at J to 0 bases, leaving 8 bases not matched to a gene. The CDR3 loop spans 15 amino acids. CDR3 protein: CASRNPGQSSYEQYF. The CDR3 coding sequence is TGTGCCAGTAGGAATCCGGGACAGAGCTCCTACGAGCAGTACTTC. Full variable domain (rest looked up from reference TRBV19 and TRBJ2-7): DGGITQSPKYLFRKEGQNVTLSCEQNLNHDAMYWYRQDPGQGLRLIYYSQIVNDFQKGDIAEGYSVSREKKESFPLTVTSAQKNPTAFYLCASRNPGQSSYEQYFGPGTRLTVT.

This chain connects TRBV2 to TRBJ2-2; tentatively, D is TRBD2 (5 bases). The CDR3 is made up of 15 amino acids. The germline V gene encodes CDR1 SNHLY and CDR2 FYNNEI. V was clipped by 5 bases and J by 4 bases, with 14 bases between them. For the CDR3, the DNA is TGTGCCAGCAGTCTGTCCGGGGTCGGCACCGGGGAGCTGTTTTTT. Translated, it gives CASSLSGVGTGELFF.

Only a few counts were recorded for this clone. The chain joins TRBV30 to TRBJ1-2; 8 bases are a match to TRBD1. The CDR3 is 11 residues long. In germline, CDR1 is GTSNPN, CDR2 SVGIG (reference sequence). Trimming took 8 bases from V and 4 from J; bases not matched to a gene: 3. DNA for the CDR3: TGTGCCGGAGACAGGGGCTATGGCTACACCTTC. Translating gives CAGDRGYGYTF. The whole variable domain, remainder taken from reference TRBV30 and TRBJ1-2, is SQTIHQWPATLVQPVGSPLSLECTVEGTSNPNLYWYRQAAGRGLQLLFYSVGIGQISSEVPQNLSASRPQDRQFILSSKKLLLSDSGFYLCAGDRGYGYTFGSGTRLTVV.

This clone appeared once. This rearrangement joins TRBV28 to TRBJ2-7, with TRBD1 identical over 9 bases. The V segment lost 5 bases and the J segment 3 bases; nucleotides outside the gene matches: 8. Germline loops: CDR1 MDHEN, CDR2 SYDVKM. This CDR3 region has 15 residues. The CDR3 coding sequence is TGTGCCAGCAGTCCATCTGACAGGGGGTTCTACGAGCAGTACTTC. It yields the protein CASSPSDRGFYEQYF.

The chain employs TRBV30 and TRBJ2-7, with D possibly matching TRBD2 (5 bases). The CDR3 consists of 14 residues. V was trimmed by 4 bases and J by 3 bases, leaving 16 bases between them. The germline V gene encodes CDR1 GTSNPN and CDR2 SVGIG (reference sequence). The CDR3 sequence: CAWNLGASSYEQYF. The CDR3 DNA is TGTGCCTGGAATCTCGGTGCTAGCAGCTACGAGCAGTACTTC.

This clone was found once. This chain connects TRBV27 to TRBJ2-7, with D maybe TRBD1 (6 bases). Germline V lookup: CDR1 MNHEY, CDR2 SMNVEV (reference sequence). The length of the CDR3 is 14 residues. V dropped 2 bases and J dropped 3 bases, with 11 bases sitting between them. CDR3 residues: CASSLDRQSYEQYF. CDR3 coding DNA: TGTGCCAGCAGTTTAGACAGGCAAAGCTACGAGCAGTACTTC.